This T cell receptor (beta chain) was found in a study of control samples from healthy donors and cancer patients. The repertoire was sequenced with immunoSEQ multiplex PCR; TCRdb's copy has only in-frame clones and lacks some. The sample has around 83,000 clones; 93% are singletons. Germline V gives CDR1 PRHDT, CDR2 FYEKMQ (reference sequence). The CDR3 loop spans 14 amino acids. The V end lost 5 bases, the J end lost 8 bases, and 18 bases lay between the germline ends. Specimen: PBMCs. This clonotype was obtained from a woman aged 40 to 50 with lung cancer. The rearrangement links TRBV13 to TRBJ1-2; D is possibly TRBD1 (6 bases). The CDR3 DNA sequence: TGTGCCAGCAGCCACGGACCGGGGGCGGGGGGCTACACCTTC. Protein sequence: CASSHGPGAGGYTF.